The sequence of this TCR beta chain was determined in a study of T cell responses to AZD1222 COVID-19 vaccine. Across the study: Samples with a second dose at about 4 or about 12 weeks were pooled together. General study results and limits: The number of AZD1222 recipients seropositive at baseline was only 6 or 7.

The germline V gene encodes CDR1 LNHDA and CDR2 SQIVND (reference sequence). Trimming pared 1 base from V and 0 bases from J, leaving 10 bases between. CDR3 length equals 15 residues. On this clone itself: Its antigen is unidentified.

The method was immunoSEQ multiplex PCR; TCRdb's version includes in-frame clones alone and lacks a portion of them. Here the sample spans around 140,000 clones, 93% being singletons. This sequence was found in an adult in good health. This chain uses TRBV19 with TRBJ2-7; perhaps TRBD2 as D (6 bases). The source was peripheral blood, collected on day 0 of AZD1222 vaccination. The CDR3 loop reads CASSIARGISYEQYF. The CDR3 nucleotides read TGTGCCAGTAGTATAGCACGGGGGATCTCCTACGAGCAGTACTTC.